The 29 T cell receptor beta chains listed next were all sequenced from one sample in a study of cytomegalovirus exposure and HLA in healthy donors. The PCR contained 60 Vbeta and 13 Jbeta primers. This table comes from immunoSEQ multiplex PCR, and its TCRdb copy is limited to in-frame clones, with some not included. The sample shows about 200,000 clones, roughly 83% of them seen only once. Specimen: PBMCs. The receptor set was obtained from a girl under 18 in good health and CMV-seronegative.

This clone was observed a single time. The chain combines TRBV29-1 with TRBJ1-2; possibly TRBD1 for D (5 bases). The CDR3 has 15 amino acids. Germline CDR1 and CDR2: SQVTM and ANQGSEA. Trimming cost V 5 bases and J 1 base, with 17 bases left between them. In nucleotides, the CDR3 is TGCAGCGTTCCGAAGGCGACAGAGAATAACTATGGCTACACCTTC. It is translated as CSVPKATENNYGYTF. The full variable domain, with the rest looked up from reference TRBV29-1 and TRBJ1-2, is SAVISQKPSRDICQRGTSLTIQCQVDSQVTMMFWYRQQPGQSLTLIATANQGSEATYESGFVIDKFPISRPNLTFSTLTVSNMSPEDSSIYLCSVPKATENNYGYTFGSGTRLTVV.

This sequence joins TRBV7-2 and TRBJ2-2; 8 nucleotides agree with TRBD1. The CDR3 sequence is 15 residues long. Germline CDR1 SGHTA, CDR2 FQGNSA. Trimming at V came to 7 bases and at J to 7 bases, leaving 11 bases not matched to a gene. CDR3 DNA sequence: TGTGCCAGCAACCACCGGGACAGGTCGATCGGGGAGCTGTTTTTT. Amino acid sequence: CASNHRDRSIGELFF.

The gene calls are TRBV30 and TRBJ1-2, with D perhaps matching TRBD1 (5 bases). CDR3 length: 12 amino acids. Germline CDR1 and CDR2: GTSNPN and SVGIG (reference sequence). Trimming removed 4 bases at V and 4 bases at J, with 10 bases between. The CDR3 nucleotides read TGTGCCTGGATGCGGGACGTCTATGGCTACACCTTC. Protein sequence: CAWMRDVYGYTF.

V is TRBV30 and J is TRBJ1-2; 11 bases are shared with TRBD1. V lost 7 bases, J lost 5 bases, and 12 bases stayed unmatched. This CDR3 is built from 15 residues. Germline V CDR1 and CDR2: GTSNPN, SVGIG (reference sequence). CDR3 loop: CAFGTGGREWYGYTF. DNA of the CDR3: TGTGCCTTCGGGACAGGGGGACGGGAATGGTATGGCTACACCTTC. Filled out from reference TRBV30 and TRBJ1-2, the complete variable domain reads SQTIHQWPATLVQPVGSPLSLECTVEGTSNPNLYWYRQAAGRGLQLLFYSVGIGQISSEVPQNLSASRPQDRQFILSSKKLLLSDSGFYLCAFGTGGREWYGYTFGSGTRLTVV.

The chain combines TRBV2 with TRBJ2-3, with 7 bases lining up with TRBD1. The V segment lost 4 bases and the J segment 2 bases; nucleotides outside the gene matches: 15. This CDR3 region has 18 residues. Germline CDR1 SNHLY, CDR2 FYNNEI. This chain's CDR3 is CASSGKPGKGADTDTQYF. DNA for the CDR3: TGTGCCAGCAGTGGTAAACCAGGGAAGGGGGCCGACACAGATACGCAGTATTTT.

The genes are TRBV7-2 and TRBJ1-3; D not certain. V lost 1 base, J lost 8 bases, and 9 bases lay in between. The CDR3 length is 13 residues. Per the germline V gene, CDR1 is SGHTA and CDR2 is FQGNSA. The CDR3 loop reads CASSLEVGDTIYF. The CDR3 DNA is TGTGCCAGCAGCTTAGAGGTCGGGGACACCATATATTTT.

This clone came up a few times. The rearrangement joins TRBV7-2 to TRBJ2-5; D ambiguous. Germline CDR1 reads SGHTA; CDR2 reads FQGNSA. The CDR3 covers 13 residues. Trimming removed 3 bases at V and 3 bases at J, with 8 bases between. CDR3 protein: CASSLGSKETQYF. The CDR3, as DNA: TGTGCCAGCAGCTTGGGCAGTAAAGAGACCCAGTACTTC. Based on the CDR3 plus reference TRBV7-2 and TRBJ2-5, the full variable domain is GAGVSQSPSNKVTEKGKDVELRCDPISGHTALYWYRQSLGQGLEFLIYFQGNSAPDKSGLPSDRFSAERTGGSVSTLTIQRTQQEDSAVYLCASSLGSKETQYFGPGTRLLVL.

This chain joins TRBV4-3 and TRBJ2-6; perhaps TRBD1 as D (5 bases). The germline V gene has CDR1 LGHNA and CDR2 YSLEER. The CDR3 spans 15 residues. V lost 4 bases and J lost 0, with 7 bases in between. Here the CDR3 DNA reads TGCGCCAGCAGCCCAGGGATCTCTGGGGCCAACGTCCTGACTTTC. Translating it yields CASSPGISGANVLTF.

V is TRBV11-2 and J is TRBJ2-7; D is possibly TRBD1 (6 bases). Germline CDR1 is SGHAT and CDR2 is FQNNGV. V gave up 5 bases and J gave up 3 bases, with 14 bases separating them. The CDR3 spans 14 residues. The CDR3 reads CASSTGTHGYEQYF. Written as DNA, the CDR3 is TGTGCCAGCAGCACCGGGACACACGGCTACGAGCAGTACTTC.

The V gene is TRBV6-1, the J gene TRBJ1-2, with 10 bases that match TRBD1. Looked up from germline, CDR1 is MNHNS and CDR2 is SASEGT. This CDR3 region has 14 residues. Trimming at V came to 10 bases and at J to 4 bases, leaving 9 bases not matched to a gene. CDR3 in amino acids: CATEPGQGTYGYTF. The CDR3 nucleotides read TGTGCCACCGAACCGGGACAGGGGACCTATGGCTACACCTTC.

The rearrangement links TRBV5-1 to TRBJ2-1; 8 nucleotides align to TRBD1. The V and J ends lost 0 bases and 3 bases, in that order; junction bases with no gene match: 11. The CDR3 contains 18 residues. Germline values: CDR1 SGHRS, CDR2 YFSETQ. CDR3 amino acids: CASSLAGGRGSRYNEQFF. The CDR3 DNA sequence: TGCGCCAGCAGCTTGGCAGGGGGCAGGGGCTCTCGCTACAATGAGCAGTTCTTC.

V gene TRBV5-4 combines with J gene TRBJ2-2; TRBD1 matches 10 bases. The CDR3 runs to 16 residues. CDR1 is SGHNT and CDR2 is YYREEE in the germline V gene (reference sequence). J lost 6 bases, V lost 4 bases, and 9 bases had no gene match. The CDR3 reads CASSGPGQGFAGELFF. The DNA of the CDR3 is TGTGCCAGCAGCGGCCCGGGACAGGGGTTTGCCGGGGAGCTGTTTTTT.

This chain joins TRBV7-6 and TRBJ2-3; no reliable D call. CDR3 length equals 14 residues. Deletions cut 1 base from V and 0 bases from J, with 5 bases between. CDR1 is SGHVS and CDR2 is FNYEAQ in the germline V gene. CDR3 loop: CASSLGRSTDTQYF. Written as DNA, the CDR3 is TGTGCCAGCAGCTTAGGCCGGAGCACAGATACGCAGTATTTT.

The V call is TRBV5-1, the J call TRBJ2-7; 8 bases line up with TRBD1. The CDR3 has 16 residues. Germline V gives CDR1 SGHRS, CDR2 YFSETQ. V lost 4 bases and J lost 0; bases outside the gene matches: 9. CDR3 sequence (DNA): TGCGCCAGCAGCAGGACCCGGGACAGGCTCTCCTACGAGCAGTACTTC. Translation gives CASSRTRDRLSYEQYF. Full variable domain (rest looked up from reference TRBV5-1 and TRBJ2-7): KAGVTQTPRYLIKTRGQQVTLSCSPISGHRSVSWYQQTPGQGLQFLFEYFSETQRNKGNFPGRFSGRQFSNSRSEMNVSTLELGDSALYLCASSRTRDRLSYEQYFGPGTRLTVT.

CDR3: CASSPIVSADTQYF. Here the CDR3 DNA reads TGTGCCAGCTCACCAATAGTTTCGGCAGATACGCAGTATTTT. The chain has TRBV18 and TRBJ2-3; D uncertain. Germline lookup yields CDR1 KGHSH and CDR2 LQKENI. The CDR3 has 14 residues. The V gene lost 2 bases and the J gene lost 4 bases, with 10 bases spanning the gap. The full variable domain, its missing parts supplied by reference TRBV18 and TRBJ2-3, is NAGVMQNPRHLVRRRGQEARLRCSPMKGHSHVYWYRQLPEEGLKFMVYLQKENIIDESGMPKERFSAEFPKEGPSILRIQQVVRGDSAAYFCASSPIVSADTQYFGPGTRLTVL.

V usage is TRBV2 and J usage is TRBJ2-5; 10 positions match TRBD2. After removal of 0 bases from V and 11 bases from J, the junction contained 12 bases not matched to a gene. Germline-derived CDR1 and CDR2 are SNHLY and FYNNEI. This CDR3 region has 16 residues. Here the CDR3 reads CASSEAGLAGAVEQYF. CDR3 in DNA: TGTGCCAGCAGTGAAGCGGGGCTAGCGGGAGCGGTTGAGCAGTACTTC. The entire variable domain, with the rest obtained from reference TRBV2 and TRBJ2-5, is as follows: EPEVTQTPSHQVTQMGQEVILRCVPISNHLYFYWYRQILGQKVEFLVSFYNNEISEKSEIFDDQFSVERPDGSNFTLKIRSTKLEDSAMYFCASSEAGLAGAVEQYFGPGTRLLVL.

This chain joins TRBV25-1 and TRBJ2-3; maybe TRBD2 (7 bases). Trimming removed 4 bases at V and 6 bases at J, with 14 bases between. The CDR3 is 14 amino acids. The germline gives CDR1 MGHDK, CDR2 SYGVNS. The CDR3 reads CASSARGLRDTQYF. CDR3 coding DNA: TGTGCCAGCAGTGCGCGGGGGCTGAGGGATACGCAGTATTTT. Full variable domain (outside the CDR3, taken from reference TRBV25-1 and TRBJ2-3): EADIYQTPRYLVIGTGKKITLECSQTMGHDKMYWYQQDPGMELHLIHYSYGVNSTEKGDLSSESTVSRIRTEHFPLTLESARPSHTSQYLCASSARGLRDTQYFGPGTRLTVL.

The V gene is TRBV11-2, the J gene TRBJ2-1, with 10 bases identical to TRBD2. Germline V gene lookup returns CDR1 SGHAT and CDR2 FQNNGV. After removal of 5 bases from V and 0 bases from J, the junction contained 13 bases not matched to a gene. The CDR3 consists of 19 residues. The CDR3 spells CASSLKPGLAPLSYNEQFF. DNA of the CDR3: TGTGCCAGCAGCCTAAAACCGGGACTAGCGCCTCTCTCCTACAATGAGCAGTTCTTC.

The gene calls are TRBV19 and TRBJ1-4; D gene ambiguous. This CDR3 spans 14 amino acids. Deletions cut 2 bases from V and 7 bases from J, with 11 bases between. The V gene's germline CDR1 is LNHDA and CDR2 SQIVND (reference sequence). The CDR3 nucleotides are TGTGCCAGTAGTATACGAGGGAAGGGTGAAAAACTGTTTTTT. Encoded protein: CASSIRGKGEKLFF. Full variable domain (missing parts from reference TRBV19 and TRBJ1-4): DGGITQSPKYLFRKEGQNVTLSCEQNLNHDAMYWYRQDPGQGLRLIYYSQIVNDFQKGDIAEGYSVSREKKESFPLTVTSAQKNPTAFYLCASSIRGKGEKLFFGSGTQLSVL.

Note on this clone: Other DNA variants within this sample encode the same CDR3. The chain uses TRBV5-1 and TRBJ1-5; D unclear. Trimming pared 1 base from V and 4 bases from J, leaving 15 bases between. This CDR3 region has 16 residues. Germline CDR1 and CDR2: SGHRS and YFSETQ. CDR3 sequence: CASSLSPGPENQPQHF. The DNA of the CDR3 is TGCGCCAGCAGCTTGAGCCCTGGGCCCGAGAATCAGCCCCAGCATTTT.

The CDR3 spells CASSRRDRGVGYTF. DNA for the CDR3: TGTGCCAGCAGCCGCCGGGACAGGGGTGTCGGCTACACCTTC. The rearrangement joins TRBV7-8 to TRBJ1-2; 10 bases line up with TRBD1. Unmatched junction bases numbered 8, after V lost 5 bases and J lost 8 bases. The CDR3 is made up of 14 amino acids. The germline V gene encodes CDR1 SGHVS and CDR2 FQNEAQ.

The CDR3 nucleotides read TGCAGCGTTGAAGATTCAAACTACGAGCAGTACTTC. It yields the protein CSVEDSNYEQYF. This sequence joins TRBV29-1 and TRBJ2-7, with D unclear. Germline V CDR1 and CDR2: SQVTM, ANQGSEA. The CDR3 runs 12 residues. Trimming cost V 0 bases and J 3 bases, with 6 bases left between them.

The chain links TRBV13 to TRBJ1-1; D possibly corresponds to TRBD1 (5 bases). Germline values: CDR1 PRHDT, CDR2 FYEKMQ (reference sequence). There are 13 residues in the CDR3. Trimming removed 4 bases from V and 1 base from J, with 7 bases in between. The CDR3 DNA reads as TGTGCCAGCAGCTCGACAGCGAACACTGAAGCTTTCTTT. Its protein is CASSSTANTEAFF.

J is TRBJ1-6 and V is TRBV13; weak D call: TRBD1 (6 bases). Trimming left V 1 base short and J 5 bases short, with 9 bases between. This CDR3 spans 15 amino acids. Germline V gene data show CDR1 as PRHDT and CDR2 as FYEKMQ (reference sequence). This CDR3 reads CASSLVTGNNSPLHF. CDR3 nucleotide sequence: TGTGCCAGCAGCTTAGTTACAGGGAATAATTCACCCCTCCACTTT.

J is TRBJ2-1 and V is TRBV6-5; a possible D gene is TRBD2 (5 bases). Trimming cost V 8 bases and J 5 bases, with 10 bases left between them. CDR1 and CDR2 from the germline V gene are MNHEY and SVGAGI. The CDR3 is 12 amino acids. CDR3 region: CASHRGDNEQFF. The CDR3 DNA follows: TGTGCCAGCCATCGGGGTGACAATGAGCAGTTCTTC.

The chain joins TRBV28 to TRBJ1-6; D is perhaps TRBD1 (6 bases). Germline CDR1 MDHEN, CDR2 SYDVKM. This CDR3 spans 14 amino acids. Trimming removed 10 bases at V and 10 bases at J, with 20 bases between. The CDR3 bases are TGTGCCACCATGAGGGGGAATTTTAAGTCACCCCTCCACTTT. Translation: CATMRGNFKSPLHF.

The J gene is TRBJ1-5, the V gene TRBV2; tentatively, D is TRBD1 (6 bases). Germline CDR1 SNHLY, CDR2 FYNNEI. This CDR3 comprises 15 residues. Trimming cost V 4 bases and J 3 bases, with 13 bases left between them. The CDR3 sequence is CASSVYAGVNQPQHF. CDR3 coding DNA: TGTGCCAGCAGTGTATATGCAGGGGTCAATCAGCCCCAGCATTTT.

This rearrangement joins TRBV29-1 to TRBJ2-2; 11 bases are shared with TRBD1. CDR1 SQVTM and CDR2 ANQGSEA come from the germline V gene. This CDR3 contains 16 residues. Trimming cost V 0 bases and J 6 bases; bases outside gene matches: 6. The CDR3 loop is CSVEDAGDRGSGELFF. The CDR3 bases are TGCAGCGTTGAAGATGCAGGGGACAGGGGGTCCGGGGAGCTGTTTTTT.

For this clone: This CDR3 is also generated by other DNA sequences in the sample. The chain is built from TRBV18 and TRBJ2-5; possibly TRBD2 for D (5 bases). Germline values: CDR1 KGHSH, CDR2 LQKENI. The V and J ends lost 2 bases and 7 bases respectively, with 14 bases between them. CDR3 length equals 14 residues. CDR3 region: CASSPMRESRTQYF. In DNA, the CDR3 is TGTGCCAGCTCACCAATGAGGGAGAGCCGGACCCAGTACTTC.